These 24 T cell receptor beta chains were sequenced from one sample in a study of shared T cell receptors in the human thymus. Profiled with immunoSEQ multiplex PCR; TCRdb holds only in-frame clones, not every one. This sample has about 500,000 clones; around three quarters occur once, and the top ten carry more than 0.01%. These same data were also listed under a study on human thymus T cells.

Specimen: thymocytes. The origin of the receptors is a boy in the first two years of life with a congenital heart defect.

This rearrangement joins TRBV18 to TRBJ2-7; 13 positions match TRBD2. This CDR3 is built from 15 residues. Germline V gene sequence: CDR1 KGHSH, CDR2 LQKENI. Trimming at V came to 3 bases and at J to 7 bases, leaving 6 bases not matched to a gene. The CDR3 coding sequence is TGTGCCAGCTCACCGGGGACTAGCGGGACGCAAGAGCAGTACTTC. Translated, it gives CASSPGTSGTQEQYF.

The chain recombines TRBV11-2 with TRBJ2-7; a weak D match, TRBD2 (7 bases). V was shortened by 5 bases and J by 5 bases, with 16 bases between the two germline ends. CDR3 length equals 14 residues. Germline values: CDR1 SGHAT, CDR2 FQNNGV. The CDR3 reads CASSPRGGVNEQYF. CDR3 nucleotide sequence: TGTGCCAGCAGCCCAAGAGGGGGGGTCAACGAGCAGTACTTC. The full variable domain, completed using reference TRBV11-2 and TRBJ2-7, is EAGVAQSPRYKIIEKRQSVAFWCNPISGHATLYWYQQILGQGPKLLIQFQNNGVVDDSQLPKDRFSAERLKGVDSTLKIQPAKLEDSAVYLCASSPRGGVNEQYFGPGTRLTVT.

V gene TRBV4-1 combines with J gene TRBJ1-2; a weak D match, TRBD1 (5 bases). CDR3 size: 14 residues. Trimming left V 0 bases short and J 3 bases short, with 8 bases between. Germline V gene data show CDR1 as MGHRA and CDR2 as YSYEKL. The chain's CDR3 is CASSQDDRYYGYTF. CDR3 nucleotide sequence: TGCGCCAGCAGCCAAGACGACAGATACTATGGCTACACCTTC.

The chain uses TRBV27 and TRBJ2-1; no firm D call. This CDR3 region has 14 residues. V dropped 7 bases and J dropped 1 base, with 11 bases sitting between them. CDR1 and CDR2 from the germline V gene are MNHEY and SMNVEV (reference sequence). CDR3 amino acids: CASTTKSSYNEQFF. The DNA of the CDR3 is TGTGCCAGCACCACAAAAAGTTCCTACAATGAGCAGTTCTTC.

Points on this clone: Other DNA sequences in the same sample also yield this CDR3. This chain's CDR3 is CASSYRGYEQYF. In DNA form, the CDR3 reads TGTGCCAGCAGTTACAGGGGTTACGAGCAGTACTTC. This chain connects TRBV6-6 to TRBJ2-7; D possibly corresponds to TRBD1 (5 bases). The CDR3 has 12 residues. Trimming took off 2 bases at V and 4 bases at J, with 6 bases between the two ends. Germline V CDR1 and CDR2: MNHNY, SVGAGI (reference sequence).

The rearrangement uses TRBV5-8 and TRBJ2-3; D perhaps matches TRBD2 (5 bases). CDR3 size: 13 residues. V was trimmed by 3 bases and J by 8 bases, leaving 13 bases between them. The germline V gene encodes CDR1 SGHTS and CDR2 YDEGEE. The CDR3 sequence: CASSYRPSGTQYF. CDR3 DNA: TGTGCCAGCAGCTACCGGCCCAGCGGTACGCAGTATTTT.

The chain recombines TRBV7-9 with TRBJ2-1, with D perhaps matching TRBD1 (6 bases). CDR3 size: 18 residues. The germline V gene has CDR1 SEHNR and CDR2 FQNEAQ (reference sequence). Trimming removed 3 bases from V and 0 bases from J, with 18 bases in between. The CDR3 loop reads CASSFVRGLESSYNEQFF. The CDR3 coding sequence is TGTGCCAGCAGCTTTGTCAGGGGCCTCGAAAGCTCCTACAATGAGCAGTTCTTC.

The chain has TRBV6-5 and TRBJ2-5, with D possibly TRBD1 on 6 matching bases. This CDR3 has 15 amino acids. Germline V gives CDR1 MNHEY, CDR2 SVGAGI. Trimming stripped 5 bases from V and 0 bases from J, with 13 bases between. CDR3 in DNA: TGTGCCAGCAGTACCCGGACAGAATACCAAGAGACCCAGTACTTC. Amino acid sequence: CASSTRTEYQETQYF.

The V gene is TRBV12-5, the J gene TRBJ2-5; 10 bases agree with TRBD2. Germline CDR1 LGHNT, CDR2 FRNRAP. The CDR3 runs to 16 residues. V dropped 0 bases and J dropped 4; count of bases not matched to a gene: 5. CDR3 sequence: CASGLVGTSASETQYF. In DNA form, the CDR3 reads TGTGCTAGTGGTTTGGTAGGGACTAGCGCATCAGAGACCCAGTACTTC.

This clone was observed a few times. The chain joins TRBV29-1 to TRBJ2-5, with D tentatively TRBD2 (7 bases). Trimming took off 6 bases at V and 3 bases at J, with 26 bases between the two ends. This CDR3 comprises 17 residues. Per germline, CDR1 SQVTM and CDR2 ANQGSEA. This CDR3 reads CSVEASARGRGKETQYF. The CDR3 DNA is TGCAGCGTGGAGGCCTCCGCAAGGGGGAGGGGAAAAGAGACCCAGTACTTC.

This chain joins TRBV30 and TRBJ2-5, with 10 bases that match TRBD2. Germline CDR1 and CDR2: GTSNPN and SVGIG (reference sequence). CDR3 length equals 14 residues. With 5 bases clipped from V and 4 bases from J, the junction kept 7 bases outside the gene matches. The CDR3 bases are TGTGCCTGGGTCAATACTAGCGGGATAGAGACCCAGTACTTC. Its protein product is CAWVNTSGIETQYF.

There are a few counts of this clone. This chain uses TRBV5-4 with TRBJ2-5; 8 bases agree with TRBD1. CDR1 and CDR2 (germline): SGHNT, YYREEE (reference sequence). The CDR3 sequence is 15 residues long. J gave up 3 bases and V 4 bases, and 8 bases lay outside the gene matches. The CDR3 region has the DNA TGTGCCAGCAGCGTACAAAAGGACAGGGAAGAGACCCAGTACTTC. Protein sequence: CASSVQKDREETQYF.

In this sample, this clone turned up a few times. The V gene is TRBV6-5, the J gene TRBJ2-5; 7 nucleotides align to TRBD1. The CDR3 is 15 amino acids. Per the germline V gene, CDR1 is MNHEY and CDR2 is SVGAGI. The junction had 7 bases not matched to a gene; V was cut back by 2 bases and J by 4 bases. This CDR3 is CASSYEGQSLETQYF. Here the CDR3 DNA reads TGTGCCAGCAGTTACGAGGGACAGTCCTTAGAGACCCAGTACTTC.

The chain joins TRBV21-1 to TRBJ1-5; whether TRBD1, the table's D call, matches the DNA was not checked. TRBV21-1 is annotated as a pseudogene. CDR3 length: 15 residues. The chain's CDR3 is CASTRDRVAVQPQHF. CDR3 DNA: TGTGCCAGCACCCGGGACAGAGTAGCGGTTCAGCCCCAGCATTTT.

The J gene is TRBJ1-1, the V gene TRBV14; the D is unclear. The CDR3 runs 15 residues. Trimming shortened V by 0 bases and J by 0 bases, and 8 bases separated the two germline ends. Per the germline V gene, CDR1 is SGHDN and CDR2 is FVKESK. The CDR3 DNA reads TGTGCCAGCAGCCAAGATTTTCACTTGAACACTGAAGCTTTCTTT. It yields the protein CASSQDFHLNTEAFF.

The rearrangement uses TRBV4-2 and TRBJ1-1, with 7 bases aligning to TRBD1. V gave up 1 base and J gave up 4 bases; unmatched junction bases: 3. This CDR3 region has 14 residues. Germline assignment: CDR1 LGHNA and CDR2 YNFKEQ. Written as DNA, the CDR3 is TGTGCCAGCAGCCAAGCCGGGACAGCCACTGAAGCTTTCTTT. It specifies CASSQAGTATEAFF.

The chain recombines TRBV4-3 with TRBJ2-3; D is uncertain. Trimming removed 1 base at V and 6 bases at J, with 5 bases between. From germline, CDR1 is LGHNA and CDR2 YSLEER. This CDR3 spans 12 amino acids. Here the CDR3 DNA reads TGCGCCAGCAGCCAAGTATTCGATACGCAGTATTTT. It yields the protein CASSQVFDTQYF.

This clone was seen just once. V gene TRBV11-2 combines with J gene TRBJ2-7; TRBD2 matches 7 bases. The trim removed 0 bases at V and 5 bases at J, leaving 16 bases unmatched. Per germline, CDR1 SGHAT and CDR2 FQNNGV. This CDR3 has 18 amino acids. This CDR3 is CASSLDRWGAREFDEQYF. Written as DNA, the CDR3 is TGTGCCAGCAGCTTAGATCGGTGGGGCGCGCGGGAGTTTGACGAGCAGTACTTC. The full variable domain, with the rest looked up from reference TRBV11-2 and TRBJ2-7, is EAGVAQSPRYKIIEKRQSVAFWCNPISGHATLYWYQQILGQGPKLLIQFQNNGVVDDSQLPKDRFSAERLKGVDSTLKIQPAKLEDSAVYLCASSLDRWGAREFDEQYFGPGTRLTVT.

The chain couples TRBV4-1 to TRBJ2-3, with TRBD2 matching over 10 bases. Trimming removed 4 bases from V and 3 bases from J; junction bases left unmatched: 10. The CDR3 sequence is 17 residues long. Germline V CDR1 and CDR2: MGHRA, YSYEKL. The CDR3 coding sequence is TGCGCCAGCAGCCGAGATCTGAGCGGGAGGGCAACAGATACGCAGTATTTT. Its translation: CASSRDLSGRATDTQYF.

J is TRBJ1-2 and V is TRBV6-1; 8 bases fit TRBD1. The CDR3 extends over 14 amino acids. Germline CDR1 and CDR2: MNHNS and SASEGT. With V trimmed by 6 bases and J by 7 bases, 10 bases remained unmatched. The DNA of the CDR3 is TGTGCCAGCAGGGGACAGGCAGACCTCTGTGGCTACACCTTC. Protein: CASRGQADLCGYTF.

V is TRBV4-1 and J is TRBJ2-7; D possibly corresponds to TRBD1 (5 bases). V was pared by 0 bases and J by 0 bases, with 12 bases between. This CDR3 spans 16 amino acids. The V gene's germline CDR1 is MGHRA and CDR2 YSYEKL. The CDR3 bases are TGCGCCAGCAGCCAAGAACCCCCCCAGGGCTCCTACGAGCAGTACTTC. Encoded protein: CASSQEPPQGSYEQYF.

V is TRBV18 and J is TRBJ2-5; a weak D match, TRBD1 (5 bases). Germline V gene sequence: CDR1 KGHSH, CDR2 LQKENI. This CDR3 has 14 amino acids. Trimming cost V 6 bases and J 1 base, with 12 bases left between them. CDR3 nucleotide sequence: TGTGCCAGCTCCAACCGCGACAGCCAAGAGACCCAGTACTTC. It specifies CASSNRDSQETQYF. Full variable domain (outside the CDR3, taken from reference TRBV18 and TRBJ2-5): NAGVMQNPRHLVRRRGQEARLRCSPMKGHSHVYWYRQLPEEGLKFMVYLQKENIIDESGMPKERFSAEFPKEGPSILRIQQVVRGDSAAYFCASSNRDSQETQYFGPGTRLLVL.

The chain joins TRBV4-1 to TRBJ2-1, with 10 bases fitting TRBD2. The CDR3 sequence is 20 residues long. V lost 0 bases, J lost 9 bases, and 20 bases stayed unmatched. Per germline, CDR1 MGHRA and CDR2 YSYEKL. The CDR3 loop is CASSQDLSAPGTSVGVEQFF. CDR3 DNA: TGCGCCAGCAGCCAAGATCTCAGTGCGCCAGGGACTAGCGTGGGCGTTGAGCAGTTCTTC.

The CDR3 nucleotides read TGTGCCAGCAGCTTGGCCCCGGGACTAGATTCCACAGATACGCAGTATTTT. Amino acids: CASSLAPGLDSTDTQYF. The genes are TRBV5-8 and TRBJ2-3; 8 bases align to TRBD2. The V gene end was trimmed by 0 bases and the J gene end by 2 bases; junction bases not matched to a gene: 8. Per germline, CDR1 SGHTS and CDR2 YDEGEE. This CDR3 is 17 amino acids long.